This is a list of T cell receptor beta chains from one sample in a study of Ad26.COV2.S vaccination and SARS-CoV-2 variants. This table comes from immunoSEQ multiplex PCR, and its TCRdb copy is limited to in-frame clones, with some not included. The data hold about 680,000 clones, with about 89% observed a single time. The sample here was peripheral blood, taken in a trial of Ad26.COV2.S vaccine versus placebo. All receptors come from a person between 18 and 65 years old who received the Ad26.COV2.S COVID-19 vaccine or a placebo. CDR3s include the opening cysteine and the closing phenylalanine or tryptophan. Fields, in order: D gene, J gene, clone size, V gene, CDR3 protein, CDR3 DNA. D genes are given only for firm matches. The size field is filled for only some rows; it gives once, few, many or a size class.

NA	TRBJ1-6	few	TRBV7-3	CASSPGQPNSPLHF	TGTGCCAGCAGCCCGGGACAACCGAATTCACCCCTCCACTTT
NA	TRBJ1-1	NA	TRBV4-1	CASSQSYHTEAFF	TGCGCCAGCAGCCAATCTTACCACACTGAAGCTTTCTTT
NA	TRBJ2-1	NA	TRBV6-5	CASSYSTGRKFF	TGTGCCAGCAGTTACTCGACGGGCAGGAAATTCTTC
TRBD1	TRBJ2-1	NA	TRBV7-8	CASSLDYRGRGNEQFF	TGTGCCAGCAGCTTAGACTACAGGGGGCGAGGCAATGAGCAGTTCTTC
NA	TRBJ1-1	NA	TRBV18	CASAPGRANTEAFF	TGTGCCAGCGCCCCAGGGAGGGCGAACACTGAAGCTTTCTTT
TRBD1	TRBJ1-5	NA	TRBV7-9	CASSPDRAVSNQPQHF	TGTGCCAGCAGTCCGGACAGGGCGGTGAGCAATCAGCCCCAGCATTTT
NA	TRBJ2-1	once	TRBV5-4	CASSLGQDYNEQFF	TGTGCCAGCAGCTTGGGACAGGATTACAATGAGCAGTTCTTC
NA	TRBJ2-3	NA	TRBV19	CATRRWDADTQYF	TGTGCCACCCGACGGTGGGACGCAGATACGCAGTATTTT
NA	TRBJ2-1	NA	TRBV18	CASSPSQGPYNEQFF	TGTGCCAGCTCACCATCCCAGGGACCCTACAATGAGCAGTTCTTC
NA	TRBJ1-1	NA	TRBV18	CASSPPSRVNTEAFF	TGTGCCAGCTCACCACCGAGCAGAGTGAACACTGAAGCTTTCTTT
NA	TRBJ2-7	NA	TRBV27	CASPIYEQYF	TGTGCCAGCCCGATCTACGAGCAGTACTTC
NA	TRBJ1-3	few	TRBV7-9	CASRRGTGGNTIYF	TGTGCCAGCAGAAGGGGTACGGGAGGAAACACCATATATTTT
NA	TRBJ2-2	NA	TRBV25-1	CASSARGTGELFF	TGTGCCAGCAGTGCTCGGGGCACCGGGGAGCTGTTTTTT
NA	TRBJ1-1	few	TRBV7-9	CASSLVGVTEAFF	TGTGCCAGCAGCTTAGTGGGGGTGACTGAAGCTTTCTTT
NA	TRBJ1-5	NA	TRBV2	CASGGRTESNQPQHF	TGTGCCAGCGGAGGAAGGACAGAGAGCAATCAGCCCCAGCATTTT
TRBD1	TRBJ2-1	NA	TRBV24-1	CATSEQGLNNEQFF	TGTGCCACCAGTGAACAGGGGTTGAACAATGAGCAGTTCTTC
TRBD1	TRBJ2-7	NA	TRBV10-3	CAMGAGTGSYEQYF	TGTGCCATGGGCGCGGGGACAGGGTCCTACGAGCAGTACTTC
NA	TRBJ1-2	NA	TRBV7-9	CASSLGVQGYYGYTF	TGTGCCAGCAGCTTAGGGGTCCAGGGGTACTATGGCTACACCTTC
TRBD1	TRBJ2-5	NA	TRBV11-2	CASRRGQGRETQYF	TGTGCCAGCAGACGTGGACAGGGAAGAGAGACCCAGTACTTC
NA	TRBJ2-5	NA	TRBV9	CASSPSGSNQETQYF	TGTGCCAGCAGCCCCTCCGGGTCTAACCAAGAGACCCAGTACTTC
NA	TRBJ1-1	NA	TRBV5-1	CASSLEETEAFF	TGCGCCAGCAGCTTGGAAGAAACTGAAGCTTTCTTT
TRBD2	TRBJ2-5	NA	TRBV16	CASSQSQGLAGVQETQYF	TGTGCCAGCAGCCAATCGCAAGGACTAGCGGGAGTCCAAGAGACCCAGTACTTC
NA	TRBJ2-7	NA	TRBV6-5	CASGRQAGYEQYF	TGTGCCAGCGGAAGACAGGCGGGCTACGAGCAGTACTTC
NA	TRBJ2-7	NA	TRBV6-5	CASSYSNQGVEQYF	TGTGCCAGCAGTTACTCGAATCAGGGTGTCGAGCAGTACTTC
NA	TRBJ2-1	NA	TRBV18	CASSHGGYNEQFF	TGTGCCAGCTCACACGGGGGCTACAATGAGCAGTTCTTC
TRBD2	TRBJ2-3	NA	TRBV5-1	CASSGSTRPSGRYMATDTQYF	TGCGCCAGCAGCGGAAGTACTAGGCCTAGCGGGAGGTATATGGCCACAGATACGCAGTATTTT
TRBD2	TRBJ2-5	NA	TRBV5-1	CASSLLTSGQETQYF	TGCGCCAGCAGCTTGTTAACTAGCGGACAAGAGACCCAGTACTTC
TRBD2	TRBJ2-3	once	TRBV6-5	CASSRAGGRGDTQYF	TGTGCCAGCAGTCGAGCGGGGGGGCGGGGAGATACGCAGTATTTT
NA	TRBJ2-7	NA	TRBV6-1	CASSEVGPPIYEQYF	TGTGCCAGCAGTGAAGTGGGACCCCCCATCTACGAGCAGTACTTC
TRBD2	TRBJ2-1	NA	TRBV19	CASSQSGSLSYNEQFF	TGTGCCAGTAGTCAGAGCGGGAGTTTATCCTACAATGAGCAGTTCTTC
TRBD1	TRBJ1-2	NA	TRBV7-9	CASSLGGTGANYGYTF	TGTGCCAGCAGCTTAGGCGGGACAGGTGCTAACTATGGCTACACCTTC
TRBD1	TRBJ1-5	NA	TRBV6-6	CASSYGYGTGNQPQHF	TGTGCCAGCAGTTACGGCTACGGGACAGGGAATCAGCCCCAGCATTTT
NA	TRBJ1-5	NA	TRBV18	CASSAGHLNQPQHF	TGTGCCAGCTCAGCCGGACATCTCAATCAGCCCCAGCATTTT
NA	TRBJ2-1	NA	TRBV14	CASSQRRYNEQFF	TGTGCCAGCAGCCAACGGAGATACAATGAGCAGTTCTTC
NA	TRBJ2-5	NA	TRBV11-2	CASSLSGRVETQYF	TGTGCCAGCAGCTTATCGGGACGGGTTGAGACCCAGTACTTC
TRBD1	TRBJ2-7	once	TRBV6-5	CASSRDSEQYF	TGTGCCAGCAGTCGGGACAGCGAGCAGTACTTC
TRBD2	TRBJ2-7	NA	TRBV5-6	CASSLLAGYEQYF	TGTGCCAGCAGCTTACTAGCGGGGTACGAGCAGTACTTC
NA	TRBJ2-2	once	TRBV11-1	CASSLSAATGELFF	TGTGCCAGCAGCTTATCGGCCGCCACCGGGGAGCTGTTTTTT
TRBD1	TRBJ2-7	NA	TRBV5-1	CASSLGRGQGSYEQYF	TGCGCCAGCAGCTTGGGCAGGGGACAGGGTTCCTACGAGCAGTACTTC
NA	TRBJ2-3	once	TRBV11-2	CASSPGTGTSTDTQYF	TGTGCCAGCAGTCCCGGGACCGGTACTAGCACAGATACGCAGTATTTT
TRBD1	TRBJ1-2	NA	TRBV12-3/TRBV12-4	CASERDRVDGYTF	TGTGCCAGTGAGAGGGACAGGGTAGATGGCTACACCTTC
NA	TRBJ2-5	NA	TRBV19	CASSIEQGTRPQYF	TGTGCCAGTAGCATAGAACAAGGGACAAGGCCCCAGTACTTC